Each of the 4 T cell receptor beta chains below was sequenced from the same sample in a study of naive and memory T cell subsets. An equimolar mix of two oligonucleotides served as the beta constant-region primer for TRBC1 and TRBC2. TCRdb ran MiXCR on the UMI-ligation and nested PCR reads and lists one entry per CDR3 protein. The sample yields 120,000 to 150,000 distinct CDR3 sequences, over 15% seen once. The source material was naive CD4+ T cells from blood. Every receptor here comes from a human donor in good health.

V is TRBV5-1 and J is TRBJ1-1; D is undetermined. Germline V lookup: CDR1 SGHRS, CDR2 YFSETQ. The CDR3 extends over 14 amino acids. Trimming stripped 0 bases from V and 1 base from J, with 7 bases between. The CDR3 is CASSLAQTNTEAFF. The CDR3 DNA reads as TGCGCCAGCAGCTTGGCACAGACGAACACTGAAGCTTTCTTT.

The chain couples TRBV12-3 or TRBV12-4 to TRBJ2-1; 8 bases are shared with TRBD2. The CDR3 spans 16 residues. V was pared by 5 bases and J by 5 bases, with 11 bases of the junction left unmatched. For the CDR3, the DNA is TGTGCCAGCAGTCCTATCGAGCGGGAGACCCACAATGAGCAGTTCTTC. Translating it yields CASSPIERETHNEQFF.

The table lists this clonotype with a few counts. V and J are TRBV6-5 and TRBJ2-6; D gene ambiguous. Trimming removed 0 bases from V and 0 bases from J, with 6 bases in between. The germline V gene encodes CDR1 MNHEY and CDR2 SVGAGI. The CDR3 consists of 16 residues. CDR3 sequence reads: CASSYSPRSGANVLTF. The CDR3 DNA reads TGTGCCAGCAGTTACTCCCCCCGCTCTGGGGCCAACGTCCTGACTTTC.

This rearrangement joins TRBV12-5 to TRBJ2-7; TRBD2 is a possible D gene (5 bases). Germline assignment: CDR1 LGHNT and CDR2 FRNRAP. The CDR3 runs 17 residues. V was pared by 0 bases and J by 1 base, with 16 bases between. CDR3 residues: CASGLVLGDPDSYEQYF. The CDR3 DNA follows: TGTGCTAGTGGTTTGGTACTCGGGGATCCTGATTCCTACGAGCAGTACTTC.